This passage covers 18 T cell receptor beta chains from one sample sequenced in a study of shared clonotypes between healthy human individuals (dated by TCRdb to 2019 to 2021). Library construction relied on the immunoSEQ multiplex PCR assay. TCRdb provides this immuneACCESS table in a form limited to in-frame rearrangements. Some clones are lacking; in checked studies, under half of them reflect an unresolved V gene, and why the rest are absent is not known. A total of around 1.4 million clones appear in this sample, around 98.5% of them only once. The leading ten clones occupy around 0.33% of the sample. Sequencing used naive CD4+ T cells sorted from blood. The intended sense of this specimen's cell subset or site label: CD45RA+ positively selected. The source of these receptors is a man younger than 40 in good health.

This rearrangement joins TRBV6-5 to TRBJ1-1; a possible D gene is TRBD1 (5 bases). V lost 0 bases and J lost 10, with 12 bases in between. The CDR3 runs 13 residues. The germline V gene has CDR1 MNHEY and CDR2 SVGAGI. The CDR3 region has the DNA TGTGCCAGCAGTTACTCGACCGGGGCGCGAGCTTTCTTT. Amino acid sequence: CASSYSTGARAFF.

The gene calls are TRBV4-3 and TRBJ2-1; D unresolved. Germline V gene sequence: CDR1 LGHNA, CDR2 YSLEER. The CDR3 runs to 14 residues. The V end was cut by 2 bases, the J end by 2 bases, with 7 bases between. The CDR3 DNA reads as TGCGCCAGCAGCCAAAAAGGCCCCTACAATGAGCAGTTCTTC. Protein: CASSQKGPYNEQFF.

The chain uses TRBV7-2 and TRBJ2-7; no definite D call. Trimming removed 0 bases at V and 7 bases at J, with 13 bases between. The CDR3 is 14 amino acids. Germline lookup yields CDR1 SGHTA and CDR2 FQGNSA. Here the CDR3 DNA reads TGTGCCAGCAGCTTAGCCCTACCGTTTAGGGAGCAGTACTTC. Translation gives CASSLALPFREQYF.

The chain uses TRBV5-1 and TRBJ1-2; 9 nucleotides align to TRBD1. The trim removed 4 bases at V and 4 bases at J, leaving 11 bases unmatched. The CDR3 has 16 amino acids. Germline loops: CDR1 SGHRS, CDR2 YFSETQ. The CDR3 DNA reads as TGCGCCAGCAGCGCCGGACAGGGGCCCGCCCTCTATGGCTACACCTTC. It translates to CASSAGQGPALYGYTF.

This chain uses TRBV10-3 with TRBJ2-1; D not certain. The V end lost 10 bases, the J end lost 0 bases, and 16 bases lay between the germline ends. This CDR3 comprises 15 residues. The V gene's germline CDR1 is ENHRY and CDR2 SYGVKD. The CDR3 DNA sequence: TGTGCCAACTCCCCGGGTTCGAGCTCCTACAATGAGCAGTTCTTC. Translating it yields CANSPGSSSYNEQFF.

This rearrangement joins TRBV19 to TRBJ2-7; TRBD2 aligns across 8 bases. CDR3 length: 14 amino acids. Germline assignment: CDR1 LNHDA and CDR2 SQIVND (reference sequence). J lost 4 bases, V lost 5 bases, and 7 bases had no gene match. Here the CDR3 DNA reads TGTGCCAGTAGTTTTCGGACTAGCCGGTACGAGCAGTACTTC. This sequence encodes CASSFRTSRYEQYF. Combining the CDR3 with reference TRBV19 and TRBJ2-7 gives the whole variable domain DGGITQSPKYLFRKEGQNVTLSCEQNLNHDAMYWYRQDPGQGLRLIYYSQIVNDFQKGDIAEGYSVSREKKESFPLTVTSAQKNPTAFYLCASSFRTSRYEQYFGPGTRLTVT.

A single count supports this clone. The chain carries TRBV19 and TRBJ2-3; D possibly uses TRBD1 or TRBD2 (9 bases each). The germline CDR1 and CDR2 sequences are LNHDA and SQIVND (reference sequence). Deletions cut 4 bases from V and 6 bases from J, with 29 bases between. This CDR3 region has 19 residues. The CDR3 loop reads CASSTGTGRREGPRDTQYF. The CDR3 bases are TGTGCCAGTAGTACCGGGACAGGGCGGCGGGAGGGCCCTCGGGATACGCAGTATTTT.

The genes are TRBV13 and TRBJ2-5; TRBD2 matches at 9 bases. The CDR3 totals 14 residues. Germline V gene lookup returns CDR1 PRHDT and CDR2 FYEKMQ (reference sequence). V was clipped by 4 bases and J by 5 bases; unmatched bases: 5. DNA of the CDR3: TGTGCCAGCAGCTCCGAAGCGGGAGGCGAGACCCAGTACTTC. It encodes CASSSEAGGETQYF. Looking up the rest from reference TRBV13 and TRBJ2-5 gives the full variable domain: AAGVIQSPRHLIKEKRETATLKCYPIPRHDTVYWYQQGPGQDPQFLISFYEKMQSDKGSIPDRFSAQQFSDYHSELNMSSLELGDSALYFCASSSEAGGETQYFGPGTRLLVL.

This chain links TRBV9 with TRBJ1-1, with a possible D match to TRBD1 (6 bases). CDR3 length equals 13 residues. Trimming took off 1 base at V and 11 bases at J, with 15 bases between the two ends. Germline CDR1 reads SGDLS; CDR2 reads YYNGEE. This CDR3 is CASSVSPGATAFF. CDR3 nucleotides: TGTGCCAGCAGCGTATCACCGGGGGCTACGGCTTTCTTT.

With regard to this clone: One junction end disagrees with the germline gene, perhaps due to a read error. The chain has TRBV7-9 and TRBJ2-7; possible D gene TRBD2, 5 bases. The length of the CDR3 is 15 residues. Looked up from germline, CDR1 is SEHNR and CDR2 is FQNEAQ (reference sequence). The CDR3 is CVSSPRRAGEYEQYF. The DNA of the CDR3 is TGTGTCAGCAGCCCCCGTCGGGCGGGCGAATACGAGCAGTACTTC.

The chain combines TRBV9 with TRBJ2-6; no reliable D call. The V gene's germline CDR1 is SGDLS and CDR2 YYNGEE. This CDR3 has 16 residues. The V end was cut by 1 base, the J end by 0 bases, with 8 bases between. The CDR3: CASSVLSVSGANVLTF. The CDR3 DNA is TGTGCCAGCAGCGTACTCTCCGTCTCTGGGGCCAACGTCCTGACTTTC.

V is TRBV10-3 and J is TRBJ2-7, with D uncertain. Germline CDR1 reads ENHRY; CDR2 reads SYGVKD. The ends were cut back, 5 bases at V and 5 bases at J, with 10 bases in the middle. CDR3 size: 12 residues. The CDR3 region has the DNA TGTGCCATCAGTCGCCTAGGCGACGAGCAGTACTTC. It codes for CAISRLGDEQYF.

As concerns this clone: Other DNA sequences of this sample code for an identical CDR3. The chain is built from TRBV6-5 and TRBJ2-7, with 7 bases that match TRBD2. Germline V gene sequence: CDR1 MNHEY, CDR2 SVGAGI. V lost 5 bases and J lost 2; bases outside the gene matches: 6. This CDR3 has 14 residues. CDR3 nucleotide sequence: TGTGCCAGCAGTCCGGGGGGAGGGACCTACGAGCAGTACTTC. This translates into CASSPGGGTYEQYF.

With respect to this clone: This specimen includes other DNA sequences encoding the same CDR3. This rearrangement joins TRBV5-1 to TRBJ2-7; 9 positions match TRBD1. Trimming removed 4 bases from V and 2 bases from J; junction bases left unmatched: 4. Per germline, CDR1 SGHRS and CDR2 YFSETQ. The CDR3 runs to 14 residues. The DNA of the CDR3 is TGCGCCAGCAGCCAGGGACAGGGCCCCTACGAGCAGTACTTC. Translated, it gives CASSQGQGPYEQYF. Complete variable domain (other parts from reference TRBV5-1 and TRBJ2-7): KAGVTQTPRYLIKTRGQQVTLSCSPISGHRSVSWYQQTPGQGLQFLFEYFSETQRNKGNFPGRFSGRQFSNSRSEMNVSTLELGDSALYLCASSQGQGPYEQYFGPGTRLTVT.

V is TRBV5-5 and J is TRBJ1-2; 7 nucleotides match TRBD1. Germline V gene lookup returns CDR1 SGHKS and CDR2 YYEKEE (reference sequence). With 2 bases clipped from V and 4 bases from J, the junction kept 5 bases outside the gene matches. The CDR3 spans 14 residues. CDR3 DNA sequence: TGTGCCAGCAGCTTAGCACAGGGGCCCTATGGCTACACCTTC. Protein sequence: CASSLAQGPYGYTF.

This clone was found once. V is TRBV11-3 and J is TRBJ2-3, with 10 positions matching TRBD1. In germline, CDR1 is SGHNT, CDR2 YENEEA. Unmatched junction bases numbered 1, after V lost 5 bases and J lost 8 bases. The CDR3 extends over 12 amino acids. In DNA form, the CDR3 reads TGTGCCAGCAGCCGGACAGGGGGTACGCAGTATTTT. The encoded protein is CASSRTGGTQYF.

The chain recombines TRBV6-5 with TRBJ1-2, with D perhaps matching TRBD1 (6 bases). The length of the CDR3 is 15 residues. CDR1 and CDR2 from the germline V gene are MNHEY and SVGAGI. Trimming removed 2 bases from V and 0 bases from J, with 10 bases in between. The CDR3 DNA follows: TGTGCCAGCAGTTACACCGGGACAACTAACTATGGCTACACCTTC. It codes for CASSYTGTTNYGYTF.

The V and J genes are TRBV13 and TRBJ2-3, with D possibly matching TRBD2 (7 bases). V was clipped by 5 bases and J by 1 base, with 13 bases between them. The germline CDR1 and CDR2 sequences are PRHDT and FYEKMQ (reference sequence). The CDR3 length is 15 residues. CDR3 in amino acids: CASSGGRGGTDTQYF. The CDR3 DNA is TGTGCCAGCAGCGGTGGGAGGGGGGGCACAGATACGCAGTATTTT.